The source of this T cell receptor beta chain is a study of blood T cell repertoires in COVID-19. For the study at large: Sample material is recorded as cDNA or gDNA derived from T cells, B-cell-depleted T cells, or PBMCs.

Sequencing used immunoSEQ multiplex PCR; TCRdb keeps in-frame clones, though not all of them. Here the sample spans 180,000 or so clones, approximately 90% being singletons. The CDR3 is 14 amino acids. CDR1 SGHTA and CDR2 FQGNSA come from the germline V gene. The J segment lost 3 bases and the V segment lost 7 bases, leaving 6 bases of the junction unmatched. V usage is TRBV7-2 and J usage is TRBJ2-7, with 10 bases matching TRBD2. The receptor comes from a woman aged 25 to 39 with acute or convalescent COVID-19. The specimen sequenced was peripheral blood. The CDR3 spells CASTKAGGIYEQYF. The CDR3 coding sequence is TGTGCCAGCACCAAAGCGGGAGGGATCTACGAGCAGTACTTC.